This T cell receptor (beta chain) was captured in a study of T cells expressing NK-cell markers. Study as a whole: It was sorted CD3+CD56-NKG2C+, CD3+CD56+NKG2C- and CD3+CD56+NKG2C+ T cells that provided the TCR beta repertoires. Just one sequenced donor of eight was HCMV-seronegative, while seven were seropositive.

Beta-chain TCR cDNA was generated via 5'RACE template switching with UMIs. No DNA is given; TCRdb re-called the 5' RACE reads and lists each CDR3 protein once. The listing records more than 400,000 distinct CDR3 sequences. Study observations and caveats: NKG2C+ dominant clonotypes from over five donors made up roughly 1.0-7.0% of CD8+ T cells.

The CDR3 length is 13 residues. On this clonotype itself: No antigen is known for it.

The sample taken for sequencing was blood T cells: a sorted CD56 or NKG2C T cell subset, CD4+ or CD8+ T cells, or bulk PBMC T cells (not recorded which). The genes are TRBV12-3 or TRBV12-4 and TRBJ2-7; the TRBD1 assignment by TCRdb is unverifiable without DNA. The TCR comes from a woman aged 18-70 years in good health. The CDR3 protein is CASGGQGVYEQYF.